This record looks at one T cell receptor beta chain sequence and its context. Method: immunoSEQ multiplex PCR; TCRdb's copy keeps in-frame clones and lacks some. Here the sample spans 3,000 to 4,000 clones, almost 85% being singletons. Graft material was processed, releasing intraepithelial and lamina propria lymphocytes. The data stem from a study of graft-versus-host responses after intestinal transplantation. Germline CDR1 SQVTM, CDR2 ANQGSEA. The CDR3 extends over 13 amino acids. Trimming removed 6 bases at V and 0 bases at J, with 9 bases between. This TCR derives from a human patient who received an intestinal transplant, so some T cells may come from the graft donor. The sample consisted of ileum tissue, taken 650 to 670 days after intestinal transplant. The V gene is TRBV29-1, the J gene TRBJ1-5; D ambiguous. CDR3 loop: CSVRTDSNQPQHF. The CDR3 DNA sequence: TGCAGCGTCAGGACGGATAGCAATCAGCCCCAGCATTTT. Drawing the rest from reference TRBV29-1 and TRBJ1-5, the complete variable domain is SAVISQKPSRDICQRGTSLTIQCQVDSQVTMMFWYRQQPGQSLTLIATANQGSEATYESGFVIDKFPISRPNLTFSTLTVSNMSPEDSSIYLCSVRTDSNQPQHFGDGTRLSIL.